This record covers a single TCR beta chain. These data come from a study of blood T cell repertoires in COVID-19. Study-wide background: Whether acute or convalescent, the COVID-19 samples came from the United States, Italy and Spain.

The repertoire was sequenced with immunoSEQ multiplex PCR; TCRdb's copy has only in-frame clones and lacks some. In the table there are around 190,000 clones, roughly 84% of which are singletons. The V gene end was trimmed by 8 bases and the J gene end by 1 base; junction bases not matched to a gene: 4. CDR1 and CDR2 (germline): MNHEY, SVGAGI. The CDR3 spans 14 residues. The sequence was obtained from a human donor in a cohort sampled during active COVID-19. The sample was peripheral blood. This rearrangement joins TRBV6-5 to TRBJ2-2; 7 positions agree with TRBD2. The CDR3 spells CASLSGLNTGELFF. In DNA form, the CDR3 reads TGTGCCAGCCTTAGCGGGCTGAACACCGGGGAGCTGTTTTTT.